The TCR beta chain described here comes from a study of STAT3 mutations in large granular lymphocyte leukemia (dated by TCRdb to between 2019 and 2020). Turning to the overall study: Roughly half of the T-LGLL patients who were sequenced longitudinally carried canonical activating STAT3 mutations. More than half of T-LGLL patients received one or more immunosuppressive therapy regimens, with hematologic response in 40% of those treated. Serial deep sequencing of TCRbeta CDR3 and STAT3 was performed in patients with T-cell large granular lymphocyte leukemia to reconstruct clonal hierarchy and dynamics. From an initial cohort of 200 to 250 LGL patients, approximately 19 representative T-LGLL cases were selected for longitudinal TCRbeta and STAT3 sequencing. As controls within the study, a couple of patients with natural killer LGL leukemia were also sequenced longitudinally. Patients were sequenced at around 4 time points on average, with the number of samplings per patient ranging from 2 to 8.

Paper-wide results and their limitations: TCR clonotype switching after therapy was observed in about 35% of the 18 patients, and all newly emerging clones were found to be STAT3 wild type. All T-LGLL patients had at least one immunodominant TCRbeta clonotype, and roughly half had multiple immunodominant subclonotypes. Because no samples were available when a clone first appeared, clonal expansion was inferred from samplings taken at other points. Variable intervals between samplings and differing treatment regimens complicated linking therapy response to changes in TCR clonal burden. The burden of the dominant TCR clone was higher than the STAT3 mutant burden in several patients, which suggests that the STAT3 mutation arose secondarily inside a clone that had already expanded. Persisting codominant clonotypes in some patients meant a small but highly pathogenic clone may have been missed.

On this clone: The target of this receptor is not known. No qualities accompany the bases; no much larger clone lies one base away.

TCRbeta libraries were sequenced on an Illumina MiSeq, and an average of around 41,000 productive templates per sample was obtained. TCRbeta CDR3 libraries were generated with the immunoSEQ assay using multiplex PCR amplification. From the authors' description of their analysis: Repertoire diversity was calculated as previously defined, and values close to 0 indicated extremely monoclonal samples. As stored in TCRdb, this immuneACCESS dataset retains in-frame rearrangements with V and J assigned. A fraction of the clones does not appear; measured against another copy, unresolved V genes explain less than half of the discrepancy, and the remainder lacks a known reason. V and J calls and clone size are copied from that table; D and trimming were computed from the DNA. The sample contains roughly 31,000 clones, about 80% of them found a single time. Jointly, the top ten make up 30% of the sample. The same DNA, extracted from blood mononuclear cells, served for both TCR sequencing and STAT3 sequencing.

This receptor was taken from a woman between 50 and 59 years old with T-cell large granular lymphocyte leukemia. Some clones in this sample may be carry-over from other donors' samples. The age is the age at diagnosis. The sequenced material came from peripheral blood mononuclear cells.

The sequenced DNA is TGCGCCAGCAGCTTGTCGGGTACTGCAGATACGCAGTATTTT. This translates into CASSLSGTADTQYF. The V gene is TRBV5-1 and the J gene is TRBJ2-3, with the D gene call left open. Including the terminal cysteine and phenylalanine, the CDR3 comprises 14 residues. The CDR3 DNA has 42 bases and is translated from base 1. The germline ends are 10 bases apart after V is trimmed by 1 base and J by 4 bases. The germline V gene yields SGHRS for CDR1 and YFSETQ for CDR2. The variable domain in full, with residues beyond the CDR3 obtained from the reference TRBV5-1 and TRBJ2-3 genes, is KAGVTQTPRYLIKTRGQQVTLSCSPISGHRSVSWYQQTPGQGLQFLFEYFSETQRNKGNFPGRFSGRQFSNSRSEMNVSTLELGDSALYLCASSLSGTADTQYFGPGTRLTVL.